This TCR beta chain was documented in a study of cytomegalovirus exposure and HLA in healthy donors. Study-level findings and limits: What TCR beta sequences reportedly achieved was accurate prediction of HLA-A and HLA-B alleles in most subjects. Researchers reported in a later analysis that a missense DCLRE1C variant was tied to TCR beta V- and J-gene trimming. An analysis was carried out at a later point. It showed that HLA-associated TCR beta chains were more clonally expanded than equally common non-associated chains. It is likely that the observed cluster of highly shared sequence variants was a sequencing artifact.

Details on this clone: Its specificity is unknown.

CDR3 length: 17 residues. With 2 bases clipped from V and 7 bases from J, the junction kept 14 bases outside the gene matches. Germline V lookup: CDR1 SGHVS, CDR2 FQNEAQ. PCR involved 60 Vbeta and 13 Jbeta primers. TCRdb's table, derived via immunoSEQ multiplex PCR, lists solely in-frame clones and lacks some. The sample yields approximately 150,000 clones, 65% to 85% seen once. This clonotype was sampled from a man in his 60s in good health and CMV-seronegative. The sample consisted of PBMCs. The chain employs TRBV7-8 and TRBJ2-1, with 7 bases aligning to TRBD2. The CDR3 region has the DNA TGTGCCAGCAGCTTAATGGGGGGGGTTTCACATTCAAATGAGCAGTTCTTC. Protein sequence: CASSLMGGVSHSNEQFF.